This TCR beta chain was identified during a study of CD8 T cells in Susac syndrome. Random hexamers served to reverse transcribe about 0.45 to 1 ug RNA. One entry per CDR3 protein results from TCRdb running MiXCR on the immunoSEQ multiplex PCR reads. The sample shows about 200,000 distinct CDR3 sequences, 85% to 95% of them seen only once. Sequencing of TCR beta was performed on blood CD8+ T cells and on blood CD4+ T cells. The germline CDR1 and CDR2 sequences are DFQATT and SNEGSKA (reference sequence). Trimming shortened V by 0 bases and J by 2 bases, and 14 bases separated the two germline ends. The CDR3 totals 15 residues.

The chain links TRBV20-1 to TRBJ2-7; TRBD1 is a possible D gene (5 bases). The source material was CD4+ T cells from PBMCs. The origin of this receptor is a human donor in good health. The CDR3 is CSARDLGAAPYEQYV. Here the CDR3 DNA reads TGCAGTGCTAGAGACCTAGGGGCGGCGCCCTACGAGCAGTACGTC.